The 14 T cell receptor beta chains given below trace back to one sample, sequenced in a study of blood T cell repertoires in COVID-19. This table comes from immunoSEQ multiplex PCR, and its TCRdb copy is limited to in-frame clones, with some not included. The sample contains approximately 170,000 clones, around four fifths of which appear only once. Sequencing was done on a sample of PBMCs or T cells enriched from blood (not recorded which). Receptors originate from a woman in her 50s in a cohort exposed to, infected with or recovered from COVID-19 (not recorded which).

The J gene is TRBJ2-1, the V gene TRBV28, with 8 bases aligning to TRBD2. J was trimmed by 8 bases and V by 7 bases; bases with no gene match: 10. Looked up from germline, CDR1 is MDHEN and CDR2 is SYDVKM. The CDR3 extends over 14 amino acids. For the CDR3, the DNA is TGTGCCAGCACCGGAGGGACTAGTTACTATGAGCAGTTCTTC. Residues: CASTGGTSYYEQFF.

V gene TRBV19 combines with J gene TRBJ2-7; 10 bases are a match to TRBD2. Per the germline V gene, CDR1 is LNHDA and CDR2 is SQIVND (reference sequence). This CDR3 is 15 amino acids long. The V segment lost 4 bases and the J segment 3 bases; nucleotides outside the gene matches: 6. CDR3 DNA sequence: TGTGCCAGTAGTACCTCTAGCGGGAGTAACTACGAGCAGTACTTC. It translates to CASSTSSGSNYEQYF.

V usage is TRBV5-4 and J usage is TRBJ2-3, with 9 bases matching TRBD1. CDR3 length: 14 amino acids. Germline assignment: CDR1 SGHNT and CDR2 YYREEE (reference sequence). Losses at the gene ends were 4 bases for V and 8 bases for J; bases not matched to a gene: 8. CDR3 amino acids: CASSPDRGLGTQYF. The CDR3, as DNA: TGTGCCAGCAGCCCGGACAGGGGCTTGGGTACGCAGTATTTT. Based on the CDR3 plus reference TRBV5-4 and TRBJ2-3, the full variable domain is ETGVTQSPTHLIKTRGQQVTLRCSSQSGHNTVSWYQQALGQGPQFIFQYYREEENGRGNFPPRFSGLQFPNYSSELNVNALELDDSALYLCASSPDRGLGTQYFGPGTRLTVL.

The rearrangement links TRBV28 to TRBJ1-1; D unresolved. V gave up 3 bases and J gave up 0 bases, with 5 bases separating them. Germline-derived CDR1 and CDR2 are MDHEN and SYDVKM. The CDR3 extends over 13 amino acids. CDR3 bases: TGTGCCAGCAGTTTCCCCGTGAACACTGAAGCTTTCTTT. Protein: CASSFPVNTEAFF.

The chain links TRBV2 to TRBJ1-1, with D unclear. CDR3 length: 13 amino acids. CDR1 SNHLY and CDR2 FYNNEI come from the germline V gene. V dropped 6 bases and J dropped 7 bases, with 15 bases sitting between them. CDR3 sequence (DNA): TGTGCCAGCAGCCGGTCCCCGACGGGTGAAGCTTTCTTT. Protein sequence: CASSRSPTGEAFF.

The chain recombines TRBV2 with TRBJ1-2, with D unclear. This CDR3 spans 12 amino acids. CDR1 and CDR2 from the germline V gene are SNHLY and FYNNEI. The ends were cut back, 4 bases at V and 5 bases at J, with 8 bases in the middle. The CDR3 bases are TGTGCCAGCAGTGTAAGCGGGTATGGCTACACCTTC. Amino acid sequence: CASSVSGYGYTF.

The rearrangement links TRBV4-3 to TRBJ2-1, with 12 bases aligning to TRBD2. The CDR3 spans 18 residues. The germline V gene encodes CDR1 LGHNA and CDR2 YSLEER. V was pared by 3 bases and J by 4 bases, with 10 bases of the junction left unmatched. This CDR3 reads CASSQITTSGGVYNEQFF. CDR3 DNA sequence: TGCGCCAGCAGCCAGATAACGACTAGCGGGGGAGTTTACAATGAGCAGTTCTTC.

The V and J genes are TRBV28 and TRBJ2-7; possibly TRBD1 for D (6 bases). The V gene lost 4 bases and the J gene lost 3 bases, with 16 bases spanning the gap. CDR1 MDHEN and CDR2 SYDVKM come from the germline V gene. CDR3 length: 15 amino acids. The CDR3 region has the DNA TGTGCCAGCAGTTCTAGACAGGTACCCCTCTACGAGCAGTACTTC. This codes for CASSSRQVPLYEQYF.

The CDR3 sequence: CASRTYTGGNEKLFF. CDR3 DNA: TGTGCCAGTAGAACCTACACTGGAGGAAATGAAAAACTGTTTTTT. The gene calls are TRBV19 and TRBJ1-4; D is undetermined. V was pared by 6 bases and J by 5 bases, with 16 bases between. Germline V gene data show CDR1 as LNHDA and CDR2 as SQIVND (reference sequence). The CDR3 totals 15 residues. The full variable domain, rest sourced from reference TRBV19 and TRBJ1-4, is DGGITQSPKYLFRKEGQNVTLSCEQNLNHDAMYWYRQDPGQGLRLIYYSQIVNDFQKGDIAEGYSVSREKKESFPLTVTSAQKNPTAFYLCASRTYTGGNEKLFFGSGTQLSVL.

V gene TRBV9 combines with J gene TRBJ2-5; D is perhaps TRBD2 (7 bases). V was trimmed by 4 bases and J by 4 bases, leaving 17 bases between them. The CDR3 has 15 residues. The germline CDR1 and CDR2 sequences are SGDLS and YYNGEE. As DNA, the CDR3 is TGTGCCAGCAGCCCCCGGCAGGGGAGGGGAGAGACCCAGTACTTC. It yields the protein CASSPRQGRGETQYF.

This chain connects TRBV4-1 to TRBJ2-3; D gene unclear. This CDR3 has 15 amino acids. Between the trimmed V and J ends, which lost 0 bases and 4 bases, there was a span of 11 bases. CDR1 is MGHRA, CDR2 YSYEKL, per germline. The CDR3 DNA follows: TGCGCCAGCAGCCAAGACCCCCAGAACGCAGATACGCAGTATTTT. Protein: CASSQDPQNADTQYF.

The V call is TRBV30, the J call TRBJ1-4; D not resolved. V was clipped by 0 bases and J by 8 bases, with 13 bases between them. Germline V lookup: CDR1 GTSNPN, CDR2 SVGIG (reference sequence). There are 14 residues in the CDR3. CDR3 sequence (DNA): TGTGCCTGGAGTGTAACAAGTGGTTCCGAAAAACTGTTTTTT. Its translation: CAWSVTSGSEKLFF. Using reference TRBV30 and TRBJ1-4 for the parts outside the CDR3, the full variable domain is SQTIHQWPATLVQPVGSPLSLECTVEGTSNPNLYWYRQAAGRGLQLLFYSVGIGQISSEVPQNLSASRPQDRQFILSSKKLLLSDSGFYLCAWSVTSGSEKLFFGSGTQLSVL.

CDR3 nucleotides: TGTGCCAGCAGCACCGCTACCGGGACAGAATACGAGCAGTACTTC. Amino acids: CASSTATGTEYEQYF. This rearrangement joins TRBV27 to TRBJ2-7, with TRBD1 identical over 7 bases. The V segment lost 6 bases and the J segment 4 bases; nucleotides outside the gene matches: 12. The CDR3 covers 15 residues. Germline V CDR1 and CDR2: MNHEY, SMNVEV (reference sequence).

In its sample, this clone was seen a few times. The rearrangement uses TRBV20-1 and TRBJ2-2; 8 positions agree with TRBD1. Germline values: CDR1 DFQATT, CDR2 SNEGSKA (reference sequence). The CDR3 runs 11 residues. The CDR3 region has the DNA TGCAGCCAACAGGGGGTGGGGGAGCTGTTTTTT. Amino acids: CSQQGVGELFF.